These 3 T cell receptor beta chains originate from one sample sequenced in a study of T cell changes during pregnancy in multiple sclerosis. Generated by immunoSEQ multiplex PCR, the TCRdb table keeps only in-frame clones and is missing some. The sample contains just under 35,000 clones, roughly 91% of which appear only once. The material sequenced was peripheral blood, taken in the second trimester of pregnancy. The source of these receptors is a female donor in good health, enrolled as a control in a pregnancy study.

The chain is built from TRBV19 and TRBJ2-3; 10 positions agree with TRBD2. V lost 5 bases to trimming and J lost 2 bases; unmatched junction nucleotides: 13. In germline, CDR1 is LNHDA, CDR2 SQIVND (reference sequence). CDR3 length: 18 residues. The CDR3 region is CASSPRLAGVGFTDTQYF. CDR3 sequence (DNA): TGTGCCAGTAGTCCTCGCCTAGCGGGGGTAGGGTTCACAGATACGCAGTATTTT.

By proportion, this clone is medium-sized (0.01 to 0.1%). The gene calls are TRBV29-1 and TRBJ2-1; 7 bases are a match to TRBD2. Germline assignment: CDR1 SQVTM and CDR2 ANQGSEA. CDR3 length: 15 amino acids. V shed 6 bases and J 3 bases; nucleotides not matched to a gene: 11. CDR3 DNA sequence: TGCAGCGTCCCTGAGGGAGGGACCGACTACAATGAGCAGTTCTTC. Its translation is CSVPEGGTDYNEQFF.

The chain links TRBV11-2 to TRBJ2-5; 9 bases agree with TRBD2. V lost 4 bases and J lost 5; bases outside the gene matches: 5. CDR3 length equals 14 residues. The germline CDR1 and CDR2 sequences are SGHAT and FQNNGV. Written as DNA, the CDR3 is TGTGCCAGCAGCTCATCTAGCGGGACGGAGACCCAGTACTTC. This translates into CASSSSSGTETQYF. Full variable domain (rest looked up from reference TRBV11-2 and TRBJ2-5): EAGVAQSPRYKIIEKRQSVAFWCNPISGHATLYWYQQILGQGPKLLIQFQNNGVVDDSQLPKDRFSAERLKGVDSTLKIQPAKLEDSAVYLCASSSSSGTETQYFGPGTRLLVL.